What follows describes a single T cell receptor beta chain. Its target antigen remains unknown. Base qualities were left out, and no much larger clone turns up one base away. Using the deep immunoSEQ assay, multiplex PCR amplified TCR CDR3 regions from genomic DNA. Genomic DNA extracted from each cell subset was distributed evenly over all wells of several immunoSEQ 96-well plates, and each plate served as one replicate. For sorted subsets, each replicate PCR was loaded with approximately 0.2 ug genomic DNA, equivalent to 30,000 or so T cell genomes. Purified libraries were measured with a Qubit 3.0 fluorometer, size-checked on a Bioanalyzer 2100, and measured again with the KAPA Library Quantification kit. Every immunoSEQ 96-well plate was sequenced on a separate single-read 150-cycle Illumina NextSeq 550 flow cell. As for how the authors treated the data: Because the immunoSEQ output included only junctional sequences and no quality scores, the filtering could not be the same as the filtering used for full-length reads. To assign V/J genes and CDR3, sequences were annotated using PyIR, a Python wrapper for IgBLAST v1.9, with IMGT germline references. Any read was removed if the V/J assignment was weak (E-value above 1e-6), the CDR3 was missing, or the read contained stop codons, out-of-frame junctions, or ambiguous translated residues. V3J clonotypes were defined as sequences sharing the same inferred V gene, J gene, and CDR3 amino acid sequence. Percentage overlap between repertoires was calculated by dividing the number of shared unique clonotypes by the size of the smaller repertoire. Richness of each repertoire was evaluated using RTK rarefaction, the Chao1 estimator, and Recon v2.1 estimates of unobserved clonotypes. For all TCRbeta clonotypes obtained by the gDNA method from several donors, generation probabilities were computed with OLGA. TCRdb holds this immuneACCESS table with in-frame rearrangements only. Some clones are missing; in checked studies, unresolved V genes explain under half, and the rest has no known cause. V and J calls and clone size are given by that table; D and trimming were obtained from the DNA. For this sample the table gives about 2 million clones, of which about 95% were detected only once. Jointly, the top ten make up 0.85% to 1.2% of the sample.

The data are from a study of shared clonotypes between healthy human individuals (dated by TCRdb to 2018 to 2021). Broadly, across the study: A couple of women and three men aged 18 to 49 years were included in the cohort. Blood TCR repertoires of five healthy adults were deeply sequenced to estimate repertoire size and the extent of clonotype sharing between individuals. For each donor, CD4 naive and CD4 memory were each given three plates, CD8 naive was given two plates, and CD8 memory was given one plate. Between about 0.9 and 10 billion PBMCs per donor were obtained by leukapheresis. To increase sequencing depth and limit assay-specific biases, different laboratories used diverse techniques to prepare libraries and sequence TCR repertoires.

Broader findings and caveats from the paper: Pairwise subsampling led to the expectation that sequencing depth would affect the degree of clonotype sharing among donors. Naive subsets generally had larger estimated clonotype richness than memory subsets. Sampling was restricted to blood, and TCR repertoires in tissues likely differ from the TCR repertoires found in blood. Even with the large sequencing depth, rarefaction of the sorted-subset datasets indicated that sequencing was incomplete. Across four donors, 4.5% to 6.5% of naive CD4, 3.5% of naive CD8, under 2.5% of memory CD4, and roughly 0.4% of memory CD8 clonotypes were shared. Because the study included only a small number of donors, the genetic and exposure-history diversity represented was limited. Higher generation probabilities were observed for clonotypes shared by all four sorted-subset donors than for non-shared clonotypes.

For the CD8 naive samples, CD45RO-negative cells were positively selected for CCR7, yielding a CD45RA+CCR7+ population from which TemRA cells were excluded. The donors were healthy, HIV-negative adults who had no recently reported acute infections or vaccinations. All donors were Caucasian adults living in Nashville, Tennessee, USA. After blood collection by leukapheresis, PBMCs were isolated using Ficoll-Histopaque density gradient centrifugation and then cryopreserved in the vapor phase of liquid nitrogen. Purity and quantity of every magnetically sorted T cell population were checked by analytical flow cytometry. From each sorted fraction, genomic DNA was isolated and quantified by UV absorbance on a Nanodrop 2000c. The TCR comes from a man aged 18 to 35 in good health. The sequencing sample was made of naive CD8+ T cells sorted from blood. The cell subset or site label, as the study defines it: CD45RA+CCR7+.

The DNA reads TGTGCCAGCAATCAAAGGACAGGGAGCAATCAGCCCCAGCATTTT. This yields the protein CASNQRTGSNQPQHF. The chain links TRBV6-1 with TRBJ1-5; TRBD1 aligns with 8 central bases. According to the germline V gene, CDR1 reads MNHNS and CDR2 reads SASEGT. Here V drops 7 bases and J drops 1 base, and the junction holds 6 bases not matched to any gene. The CDR3 measures 15 amino acids from cysteine to phenylalanine. The retained sequence is limited to the CDR3, 45 bases, with the frame set at the first base.